This T cell receptor beta chain was found in a study of T cell responses to AZD1222 COVID-19 vaccine. Assay used: immunoSEQ multiplex PCR; TCRdb lists only in-frame clones, some missing. The sample includes approximately 180,000 clones, about 92% of them seen just once. Here the sequenced sample was peripheral blood, taken on day 0 of AZD1222 vaccination. The sequence derives from an adult in good health.

The CDR3 spells CASSYRLGGHDSDTQYF. In nucleotides, the CDR3 is TGTGCCAGCAGTTACCGCTTGGGCGGACACGATTCAGATACGCAGTATTTT. The J gene is TRBJ2-3, the V gene TRBV6-2 or TRBV6-3; a weak D match, TRBD1 (5 bases). The V and J ends lost 2 bases and 4 bases respectively, with 19 bases between them. Germline values: CDR1 MNHEY, CDR2 SVGEGT. The CDR3 sequence is 17 residues long.